This record looks at one TCR beta chain sequence and its context. This clonotype was counted once. Its antigen remains undetermined. No per-base quality is available; no much larger clone lies one base away. Evidence from a single read is weak. The data were obtained in a study of T cell repertoires in cytomegalovirus infection (dated by TCRdb to about 2019). Turning to the overall study: Because public TCR beta signatures pointed to carriage of CMV infection together with the matching HLA type, the HLA type of each donor mattered for the analysis. The paper as a whole reports these results and caveats: In the ex vivo response, HLA-C-restricted CMV-specific TCR beta clonotypes were dominant, and in two of eight donors the single most frequent clonotype came from this HLA-C-restricted group. In both this cohort and an independent roughly 330-donor cohort, the cumulative frequency of public TCR beta family members distinguished carriers of CMV infection plus the relevant HLA type.

V gives up 5 bases and J gives up 6 bases, and the segment between their germline ends measures 17 bases. The germline V gene sets CDR1 to SGHRS and CDR2 to YFSETQ. The cysteine opens and the phenylalanine closes a CDR3 of 15 amino acids. Left in the record is the CDR3 DNA by itself, 45 bases read in frame from the first base. The run used an Illumina HiSeq 1500. TCRdb reprocessed the public reads (quality trimming at Q25 with fastp, clone calling with MiXCR) and kept in-frame beta chains. Rows are combined by CDR3 protein, so each entry shows the most common genes and DNA. The sample data list over 250,000 distinct CDR3 sequences, and about 26% of these were observed just once. Roughly 14% of the sample belongs to the ten largest clones.

This receptor chain uses TRBV5-1 and TRBJ2-2, with no reliable assignment of the D segment. The TCR originated in a human donor in good health (CMV status not recorded). Some clones in this sample may be carry-over from other donors' samples. Sequencing used PBMCs. Here the CDR3 is given as CASRRTTQAPGELFF. The bases are TGCGCCAGCAGGCGGACGACCCAGGCGCCCGGGGAGCTGTTTTTT.